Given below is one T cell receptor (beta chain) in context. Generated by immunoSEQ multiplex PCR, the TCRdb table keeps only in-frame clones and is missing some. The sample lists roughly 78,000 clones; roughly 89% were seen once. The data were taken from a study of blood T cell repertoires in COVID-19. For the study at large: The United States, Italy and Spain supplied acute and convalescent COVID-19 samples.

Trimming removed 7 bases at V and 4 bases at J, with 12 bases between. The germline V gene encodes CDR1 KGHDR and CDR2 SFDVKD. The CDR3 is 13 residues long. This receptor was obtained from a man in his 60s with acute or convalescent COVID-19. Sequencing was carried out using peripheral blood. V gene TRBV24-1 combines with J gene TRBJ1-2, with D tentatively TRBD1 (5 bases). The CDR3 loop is CATSDSTVYGYTF. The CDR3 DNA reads TGTGCCACCAGCGACAGCACCGTCTATGGCTACACCTTC.